This is a list of T cell receptor beta chains from one sample in a study of blood T cell repertoires in COVID-19. Data came from immunoSEQ multiplex PCR; TCRdb stores just in-frame clones and leaves some out. The sample gives approximately 230,000 clones, about four fifths of which show up once; about 8.1% is in the top ten. Sequencing used peripheral blood. Source of these receptors: a man at least 80 years old with acute or convalescent COVID-19. The CDR3 runs from the conserved cysteine through the conserved F or W. A D gene is named only where the DNA matches it firmly. Rows give clone size only sometimes, using once, few, many, or a class for an expanded clone.

TRBV6-6	TRBD1	TRBJ2-7	.	CASSYPGTGNEQYF	TGTGCCAGCAGTTACCCGGGGACAGGGAACGAGCAGTACTTC
TRBV19	.	TRBJ1-5	once	CASSIQGWQPQHF	TGTGCCAGTAGTATCCAGGGTTGGCAGCCCCAGCATTTT
TRBV9	TRBD1	TRBJ2-1	.	CASSVDPARGRNEQFF	TGTGCCAGCAGCGTAGACCCGGCCAGGGGGCGCAATGAGCAGTTCTTC
TRBV5-1	TRBD2	TRBJ2-7	.	CASSLAGTSGTSSYEQYF	TGCGCCAGCAGCTTGGCAGGGACTAGCGGGACTAGCTCCTACGAGCAGTACTTC
TRBV30	.	TRBJ2-4	.	CAWSGVSGKNIQYF	TGTGCCTGGAGTGGAGTTTCCGGCAAAAACATTCAGTACTTC
TRBV23-1	TRBD1	TRBJ2-1	.	CASSPGTGAPNEQFF	TGCGCCAGCAGCCCCGGGACAGGGGCGCCCAATGAGCAGTTCTTC
TRBV5-1	TRBD2	TRBJ2-3	.	CASSLPSGGAADTQYF	TGCGCCAGCAGCTTGCCTAGCGGGGGGGCGGCAGATACGCAGTATTTT
TRBV10-3	TRBD2	TRBJ2-2	.	CAISVAGASTGELFF	TGTGCCATCAGCGTAGCGGGAGCTTCCACCGGGGAGCTGTTTTTT
TRBV3-1/TRBV3-2	TRBD1	TRBJ2-6	.	CASSVRQGGISGANVLTF	TGTGCCAGCAGCGTTCGACAGGGGGGAATCTCTGGGGCCAACGTCCTGACTTTC
TRBV24-1	.	TRBJ1-5	.	CATAAGRAPGNQPQHF	TGTGCCACGGCGGCGGGGAGGGCTCCTGGCAATCAGCCCCAGCATTTT
TRBV7-2	.	TRBJ1-1	.	CASSFGGGGTEAFF	TGTGCCAGCAGCTTCGGCGGGGGGGGCACTGAAGCTTTCTTT
TRBV6-6	TRBD1	TRBJ1-4	.	CASSSSTGGGKGGSEKLFF	TGTGCCAGCAGCTCCTCCACAGGGGGCGGGAAAGGAGGAAGTGAAAAACTGTTTTTT
TRBV7-6	TRBD1	TRBJ2-7	.	CASSLGTGGRVGEQYF	TGTGCCAGCAGCTTGGGGACAGGGGGCCGGGTCGGCGAGCAGTACTTC
TRBV19	.	TRBJ2-2	.	CASSKWAPATTGELFF	TGTGCCAGTAGTAAGTGGGCGCCCGCGACCACCGGGGAGCTGTTTTTT
TRBV5-4	.	TRBJ1-3	few	CASSLERGNTIYF	TGTGCCAGCAGCTTGGAGCGCGGGAACACCATATATTTT
TRBV12-3/TRBV12-4	.	TRBJ2-7	.	CASSLAGNYEQYF	TGTGCCAGCAGTTTAGCGGGCAACTACGAGCAGTACTTC
TRBV5-1	TRBD1	TRBJ2-6	.	CASTRGQGRGANVLTF	TGCGCCAGCACCCGGGGACAGGGCAGAGGGGCCAACGTCCTGACTTTC
TRBV5-1	.	TRBJ2-7	.	CASSLAPPGEQYF	TGCGCCAGCAGCCTGGCCCCCCCAGGCGAGCAGTACTTC
TRBV7-3	.	TRBJ2-2	.	CASSSPGSGELFF	TGTGCCAGCAGCTCCCCAGGGTCCGGGGAGCTGTTTTTT
TRBV19	.	TRBJ1-3	.	CASSRRGGGGNTIYF	TGTGCCAGTAGTCGGAGAGGCGGGGGTGGAAACACCATATATTTT
TRBV6-6	TRBD2	TRBJ2-7	.	CASRIGTSGTYEQYF	TGTGCCAGCAGGATCGGGACTAGCGGGACCTACGAGCAGTACTTC
TRBV7-6	TRBD2	TRBJ2-2	once	CASSLEPGLAGAAGELFF	TGTGCCAGCAGCTTAGAACCCGGGCTAGCGGGAGCGGCCGGGGAGCTGTTTTTT
TRBV20-1	.	TRBJ1-2	.	CSPGRGYGYTF	TGCAGTCCCGGCAGGGGCTATGGCTACACCTTC
TRBV18	TRBD2	TRBJ2-1	.	CASSGTSRISSYNEQFF	TGTGCCAGCTCGGGGACTAGCCGTATTAGCTCCTACAATGAGCAGTTCTTC
TRBV7-9	TRBD1	TRBJ2-7	few	CASNHDPGTAHYEQYF	TGTGCCAGCAACCACGATCCCGGGACAGCACACTACGAGCAGTACTTC
TRBV5-5	TRBD1	TRBJ2-7	.	CASSPGTGGFHEQYF	TGTGCCAGCAGTCCCGGGACAGGGGGTTTTCACGAGCAGTACTTC
TRBV2	TRBD1	TRBJ1-2	.	CASKATGKGYGYTF	TGTGCCAGCAAAGCGACAGGGAAGGGGTATGGCTACACCTTC
TRBV20-1	TRBD1	TRBJ2-5	.	CSASGDRKGTQETQYF	TGCAGTGCTAGTGGGGACAGGAAGGGGACGCAAGAGACCCAGTACTTC
TRBV5-1	.	TRBJ1-2	.	CASVPQAGVVYGYTF	TGCGCCAGCGTCCCTCAGGCAGGGGTCGTCTATGGCTACACCTTC
TRBV4-1	TRBD1	TRBJ1-6	once	CASSHFRGRVNSPLHF	TGCGCCAGCAGCCACTTTAGGGGGCGCGTTAATTCACCCCTCCACTTT
TRBV18	TRBD2	TRBJ2-7	.	CASSTGASGGSSYEQYF	TGTGCCAGCTCTACAGGGGCTAGCGGGGGGTCTTCCTACGAGCAGTACTTC
TRBV5-5	.	TRBJ1-1	.	CASSLDPGAGTEAFF	TGTGCCAGCAGCTTGGACCCTGGCGCGGGGACTGAAGCTTTCTTT
TRBV11-2	TRBD1	TRBJ2-1	.	CASSFNRGRNEQFF	TGTGCCAGCAGCTTTAACAGGGGTCGCAATGAGCAGTTCTTC
TRBV7-2	.	TRBJ2-5	.	CASSPGPGLQYF	TGTGCCAGCAGCCCCGGTCCGGGACTCCAGTACTTC
TRBV30	TRBD2	TRBJ2-6	.	CAWSVLAGGPAPPGANVLTF	TGTGCCTGGAGTGTACTAGCGGGAGGGCCGGCTCCCCCTGGGGCCAACGTCCTGACTTTC
TRBV14	.	TRBJ1-4	.	CASSRQGIKLFF	TGTGCCAGCAGCCGCCAGGGGATCAAACTGTTTTTT
TRBV11-3	.	TRBJ1-1	.	CASSLTGQNTEAFF	TGTGCCAGCAGCCTCACGGGACAAAACACTGAAGCTTTCTTT
TRBV5-6	TRBD2	TRBJ2-7	.	CASSLQGREANEQYF	TGTGCCAGCAGCTTGCAAGGGCGGGAGGCTAACGAGCAGTACTTC
TRBV10-3	TRBD1	TRBJ2-3	.	CAISPGTGASTDTQYF	TGTGCCATCAGTCCCGGGACAGGGGCTAGCACAGATACGCAGTATTTT
TRBV10-3	.	TRBJ2-7	once	CAISESTSSSYEQYF	TGTGCCATCAGTGAATCTACTTCTAGCTCCTACGAGCAGTACTTC
TRBV11-2	.	TRBJ1-1	.	CASSRGGSGRTEAFF	TGTGCCAGCAGCCGCGGAGGGTCCGGGAGAACTGAAGCTTTCTTT